This T cell receptor (beta chain) was identified during a study of beta chain features in type 1 diabetes. This clone has only a few counts. Its specificity is unknown. Study results and caveats: Within the patient group, naive, central memory and Treg TCRB repertoires appeared more similar to each other than within healthy donors.

Germline assignment: CDR1 MNHEY and CDR2 SMNVEV (reference sequence). The CDR3 is 13 residues long. V lost 5 bases to trimming and J lost 5 bases, with 10 bases between them. Sequencing targeted expressed TCRB transcripts, as all isolated RNA had been reverse transcribed. Clones were sequenced by immunoSEQ multiplex PCR, and TCRdb holds only the in-frame ones, with some missing. The sample lists more than 300,000 clones; roughly 8% were seen once. The chain carries TRBV27 and TRBJ2-1; D may correspond to TRBD1 or TRBD2 (5 bases each). Sequencing used central memory CD4+ T cells from blood. This TCR was sampled from a woman between 18 and 30 years old in good health. The CDR3 loop is CASSRWGNNEQFF. Here the CDR3 DNA reads TGTGCCAGCAGTCGGTGGGGGAACAATGAGCAGTTCTTC.